This TCR beta chain was sequenced for a study of breast tumors, draining lymph nodes, adjacent tissues. Study results and caveats: Luminal-like breast cancer showed significantly higher tumor–nontumor repertoire similarity than basal-like. The lymph node origin of tumor T cells was framed as consistent with a hypothesis, not demonstrated.

TCRdb reprocessed the multiplex PCR reads with MiXCR, giving one entry per CDR3 protein. The sample has 45,000 to 60,000 distinct CDR3 sequences; more than 20% are singletons. The CDR3 totals 15 residues. V gave up 5 bases and J gave up 3 bases; unmatched junction bases: 10. The germline CDR1 and CDR2 sequences are LGHNA and YNFKEQ. This clonotype showed up just once. The antigen is undetermined. The sequencing input was breast tumor tissue. V usage is TRBV4-2 and J usage is TRBJ2-7, with 7 nucleotides matching TRBD1. This TCR was recovered from a female donor with breast cancer. Some clones in this sample may be carry-over from other donors' samples. The chain's CDR3 is CASSVDRDKIYEQYF. The CDR3 DNA follows: TGTGCCAGCAGCGTCGACAGGGACAAGATCTACGAGCAGTACTTC.